These 22 T cell receptor beta chains came from one sample sequenced in a study of blood T cell repertoires in COVID-19. Sequenced by immunoSEQ multiplex PCR; TCRdb stores in-frame clones only, minus some. The sample includes 150,000 to 200,000 clones, 80% to 90% seen only once; the top ten take roughly 2%. Sample: peripheral blood. Receptor source: a man aged 18 to 30 who had recovered from COVID-19.

This sequence joins TRBV4-1 and TRBJ2-1; 11 bases map to TRBD2. From germline, CDR1 is MGHRA and CDR2 YSYEKL. The CDR3 loop spans 17 amino acids. V trimming: 2 bases; J trimming: 9 bases; junction bases outside the gene matches: 12. The CDR3 region has the DNA TGCGCCAGCAGCCAATCCTTCGGAACTAGCGGGAGTAGTGAGCAGTTCTTC. Protein: CASSQSFGTSGSSEQFF.

The rearrangement uses TRBV3-1 (or the pseudogene TRBV3-2) and TRBJ2-1; D is uncertain. CDR3 size: 12 residues. Germline V gene sequence: CDR1 LGHDT, CDR2 YNNKEL (reference sequence). Trimming removed 0 bases at V and 7 bases at J, with 4 bases between. The CDR3 DNA sequence: TGTGCCAGCAGCCAAGATTCGAATGAGCAGTTCTTC. This gives the protein CASSQDSNEQFF.

This clone appeared a few times. The chain links TRBV9 to TRBJ2-2; tentatively, D is TRBD2 (5 bases). V was cut by 2 bases and J by 2 bases, with 13 bases left in between. Germline-derived CDR1 and CDR2 are SGDLS and YYNGEE. The CDR3 spans 16 residues. CDR3 in amino acids: CASSVQLRGNTGELFF. CDR3 coding DNA: TGTGCCAGCAGCGTCCAACTCCGGGGAAACACCGGGGAGCTGTTTTTT.

V is TRBV19 and J is TRBJ2-5; 11 nucleotides line up with TRBD2. The CDR3 is 15 residues long. Germline CDR1 reads LNHDA; CDR2 reads SQIVND (reference sequence). V shed 5 bases and J 5 bases; nucleotides not matched to a gene: 7. Here the CDR3 reads CASSVLAGVGETQYF. For the CDR3, the DNA is TGTGCCAGTAGTGTACTAGCGGGAGTTGGGGAGACCCAGTACTTC.

J is TRBJ2-2 and V is TRBV6-5; D not certain. CDR3 size: 14 residues. Per germline, CDR1 MNHEY and CDR2 SVGAGI. The V end was cut by 6 bases, the J end by 5 bases, with 13 bases between. This chain's CDR3 is CASRTELRTGELFF. Written as DNA, the CDR3 is TGTGCCAGCAGGACTGAGCTTAGGACCGGGGAGCTGTTTTTT.

The chain uses TRBV5-4 and TRBJ2-2; 8 nucleotides agree with TRBD1. The J segment lost 1 base and the V segment lost 4 bases, leaving 6 bases of the junction unmatched. The CDR3 totals 16 residues. The germline CDR1 and CDR2 sequences are SGHNT and YYREEE (reference sequence). The CDR3 bases are TGTGCCAGCAGCCACGCAGGGGGCTGGAACACCGGGGAGCTGTTTTTT. This sequence encodes CASSHAGGWNTGELFF.

The rearrangement joins TRBV9 to TRBJ1-2, with a weak D call TRBD1 (5 bases). This CDR3 region has 15 residues. The V end was cut by 0 bases, the J end by 6 bases, with 15 bases between. CDR1 and CDR2 (germline): SGDLS, YYNGEE. The CDR3 DNA reads as TGTGCCAGCAGCGTAGGTGCGGGGCTGACGGATGGCTACACCTTC. It encodes CASSVGAGLTDGYTF.

This sequence joins TRBV6-2 or TRBV6-3 and TRBJ1-2; no clear D. Germline CDR1 reads MNHEY; CDR2 reads SVGEGT. Trimming shortened V by 2 bases and J by 6 bases, and 7 bases separated the two germline ends. CDR3 size: 12 residues. The CDR3 region has the DNA TGTGCCAGCAGTTACACCGGGGATGGCTACACCTTC. Its protein product is CASSYTGDGYTF.

The chain employs TRBV12-5 and TRBJ1-4, with D hard to call. CDR1 LGHNT and CDR2 FRNRAP come from the germline V gene. The CDR3 totals 13 residues. The V end lost 0 bases, the J end lost 8 bases, and 7 bases lay between the germline ends. The CDR3: CASGLVRREKLFF. Here the CDR3 DNA reads TGTGCTAGTGGTTTGGTACGGAGGGAAAAACTGTTTTTT.

The chain has TRBV27 and TRBJ2-1; TRBD2 aligns across 10 bases. CDR1 and CDR2 (germline): MNHEY, SMNVEV (reference sequence). Trimming at V came to 7 bases and at J to 6 bases, leaving 12 bases not matched to a gene. The CDR3 sequence is 16 residues long. In DNA form, the CDR3 reads TGTGCCAGCACCCGGACACTAGCGGGGAACAGCAATGAGCAGTTCTTC. Translated, it gives CASTRTLAGNSNEQFF.

The J gene is TRBJ1-6, the V gene TRBV7-9; D gene uncertain. V gave up 2 bases and J gave up 6 bases, with 11 bases separating them. Germline V CDR1 and CDR2: SEHNR, FQNEAQ (reference sequence). The CDR3 extends over 15 amino acids. The CDR3 loop is CASSLIGDINSPLHF. The CDR3 bases are TGTGCCAGCAGCTTAATAGGAGATATTAATTCACCCCTCCACTTT. The variable domain in full, with the rest retrieved from reference TRBV7-9 and TRBJ1-6, is DTGVSQNPRHKITKRGQNVTFRCDPISEHNRLYWYRQTLGQGPEFLTYFQNEAQLEKSRLLSDRFSAERPKGSFSTLEIQRTEQGDSAMYLCASSLIGDINSPLHFGNGTRLTVT.

The V call is TRBV19, the J call TRBJ2-7, with 11 bases fitting TRBD1. V shed 4 bases and J 2 bases; nucleotides not matched to a gene: 4. CDR3 length: 15 residues. Germline CDR1 is LNHDA and CDR2 is SQIVND (reference sequence). CDR3 coding DNA: TGTGCCAGTAGTAAGGGACAGGGGGTCACCTACGAGCAGTACTTC. This encodes CASSKGQGVTYEQYF. Full variable domain (outside the CDR3, taken from reference TRBV19 and TRBJ2-7): DGGITQSPKYLFRKEGQNVTLSCEQNLNHDAMYWYRQDPGQGLRLIYYSQIVNDFQKGDIAEGYSVSREKKESFPLTVTSAQKNPTAFYLCASSKGQGVTYEQYFGPGTRLTVT.

This clone was found once. The chain recombines TRBV27 with TRBJ2-2, with a tentative D call TRBD1 (6 bases). Deletions cut 5 bases from V and 0 bases from J, with 7 bases between. The CDR3 is 14 residues long. Per germline, CDR1 MNHEY and CDR2 SMNVEV (reference sequence). In DNA form, the CDR3 reads TGTGCCAGCAGTCGGACAGCGAACACCGGGGAGCTGTTTTTT. Its protein product is CASSRTANTGELFF.

The V call is TRBV19, the J call TRBJ2-1, with 10 bases lining up with TRBD2. Germline CDR1 reads LNHDA; CDR2 reads SQIVND (reference sequence). The CDR3 loop spans 17 amino acids. V shed 5 bases and J 4 bases; nucleotides not matched to a gene: 11. DNA of the CDR3: TGTGCCAGTAGTTCCTCGGCCAGCGGGAGGGCTTACAATGAGCAGTTCTTC. Translated, it gives CASSSSASGRAYNEQFF. Full variable domain (remainder filled in from reference TRBV19 and TRBJ2-1): DGGITQSPKYLFRKEGQNVTLSCEQNLNHDAMYWYRQDPGQGLRLIYYSQIVNDFQKGDIAEGYSVSREKKESFPLTVTSAQKNPTAFYLCASSSSASGRAYNEQFFGPGTRLTVL.

The chain recombines TRBV28 with TRBJ2-7, with a tentative D call TRBD1 (7 bases). V dropped 3 bases and J dropped 0 bases, with 12 bases sitting between them. In germline, CDR1 is MDHEN, CDR2 SYDVKM. This CDR3 is built from 15 residues. The CDR3 reads CASSFGGGSSYEQYF. The CDR3 nucleotides read TGTGCCAGCAGTTTTGGAGGGGGCTCCTCCTACGAGCAGTACTTC.

The chain joins TRBV9 to TRBJ2-1, with 11 bases lining up with TRBD2. The ends lost 2 bases at V and 5 bases at J; junction bases unmatched: 3. The CDR3 runs 15 residues. Germline V gene lookup returns CDR1 SGDLS and CDR2 YYNGEE. CDR3 bases: TGTGCCAGCAGCGTTACTAGCGGGGGAAACAATGAGCAGTTCTTC. Translating gives CASSVTSGGNNEQFF.

The chain couples TRBV4-1 to TRBJ2-6; a weak D match, TRBD2 (5 bases). V lost 1 base to trimming and J lost 3 bases, with 13 bases between them. This CDR3 has 17 residues. Per germline, CDR1 MGHRA and CDR2 YSYEKL. The CDR3 region is CASSQGRGFGGANVLTF. CDR3 DNA: TGCGCCAGCAGCCAAGGGCGAGGGTTTGGTGGGGCCAACGTCCTGACTTTC.

This clone came up once. The rearrangement links TRBV6-5 to TRBJ2-1; weak D call: TRBD1 (7 bases). The germline V and J ends were trimmed by 3 bases and 12 bases, with 18 bases remaining between them. Germline loops: CDR1 MNHEY, CDR2 SVGAGI. The CDR3 spans 14 residues. The CDR3, as DNA: TGTGCCAGCAGTTATTCTGGGACAGACGGGAGGCAGTTCTTC. This encodes CASSYSGTDGRQFF.

This chain links TRBV7-3 with TRBJ1-1; 8 positions agree with TRBD1. V trimming: 5 bases; J trimming: 1 base; junction bases outside the gene matches: 12. This CDR3 contains 17 residues. CDR1 SGHTA and CDR2 FQGTGA come from the germline V gene. The CDR3 bases are TGTGCCAGCAGCCCGAGATCAGGGGGCGGGAGGAACACTGAAGCTTTCTTT. The encoded protein is CASSPRSGGGRNTEAFF.

The chain recombines TRBV9 with TRBJ2-3; D gene unclear. The CDR3 has 16 amino acids. Trimming pared 3 bases from V and 0 bases from J, leaving 14 bases between. Per germline, CDR1 SGDLS and CDR2 YYNGEE. The CDR3: CASSAPGLRSTDTQYF. CDR3 in DNA: TGTGCCAGCAGCGCCCCAGGTCTTCGAAGCACAGATACGCAGTATTTT.

V and J are TRBV7-2 and TRBJ2-2; D perhaps matches TRBD1 (5 bases). The germline CDR1 and CDR2 sequences are SGHTA and FQGNSA. V dropped 2 bases and J dropped 2 bases, with 12 bases sitting between them. CDR3 length: 16 residues. The CDR3 region is CASSLLGQGNTGELFF. The CDR3, as DNA: TGTGCCAGCAGCTTATTGGGGCAGGGCAACACCGGGGAGCTGTTTTTT.

The chain carries TRBV4-1 and TRBJ2-7; possible D gene TRBD2, 5 bases. Per the germline V gene, CDR1 is MGHRA and CDR2 is YSYEKL. V dropped 3 bases and J dropped 0 bases, with 18 bases sitting between them. The CDR3 consists of 17 residues. The CDR3 nucleotides read TGCGCCAGCAGCCAGGAAGTAGGAGGACTGAGCTCCTACGAGCAGTACTTC. As protein: CASSQEVGGLSSYEQYF.